What follows is one TCR beta chain and its context. Sequence at one end of the junction differs from germline and may be a read error. This specimen belongs to a study of blood T cell repertoires in COVID-19. The CDR3 spans 13 residues. Germline assignment: CDR1 MNHEY and CDR2 SVGAGI. Clones were read by immunoSEQ multiplex PCR, and TCRdb kept only the in-frame ones, dropping some. This sample has around 300,000 clones; about nine tenths occur once, and the top ten carry 0.94%. The gene calls are TRBV6-5 and TRBJ1-1; 7 bases align to TRBD1. This receptor was obtained from a woman aged 40 to 50 who had recovered from COVID-19. Sequencing was carried out using peripheral blood. The CDR3 region has the DNA TGTGCCAGCAGTCGGGGACAGAACGCTGAAGCTTTCTTT. Protein sequence: CASSRGQNAEAFF.